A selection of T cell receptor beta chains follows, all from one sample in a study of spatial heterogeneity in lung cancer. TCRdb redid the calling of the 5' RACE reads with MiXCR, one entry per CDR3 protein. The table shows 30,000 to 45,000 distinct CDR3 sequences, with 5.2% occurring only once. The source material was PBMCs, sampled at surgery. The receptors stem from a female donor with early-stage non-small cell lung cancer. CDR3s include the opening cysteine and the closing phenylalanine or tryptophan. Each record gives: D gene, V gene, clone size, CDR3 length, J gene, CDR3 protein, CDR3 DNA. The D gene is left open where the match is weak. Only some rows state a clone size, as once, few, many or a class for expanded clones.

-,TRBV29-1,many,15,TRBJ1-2,CSVEAIFGNYYGYTF,TGCAGCGTTGAAGCCATATTCGGGAACTACTATGGCTACACCTTC
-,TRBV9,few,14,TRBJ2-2,CASSMTANTGELFF,TGTGCCAGCAGCATGACAGCGAACACCGGGGAGCTGTTTTTT
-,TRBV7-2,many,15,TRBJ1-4,CASSLGVQGTEKLFF,TGTGCCAGCAGCTTAGGGGTACAGGGCACTGAAAAACTGTTTTTT
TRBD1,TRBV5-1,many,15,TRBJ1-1,CASSLRAGGGTEAFF,TGCGCCAGCAGCTTGAGGGCAGGGGGCGGGACTGAAGCTTTCTTT
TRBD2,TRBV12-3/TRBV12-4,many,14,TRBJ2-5,CASSPLSGAETQYF,TGTGCCAGCAGCCCACTTAGCGGGGCAGAGACCCAGTACTTC
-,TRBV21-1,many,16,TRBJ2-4,CASSKQGALAKNIQYF,TGTGCCAGCAGTAAACAGGGGGCCCTAGCCAAAAACATTCAGTACTTC
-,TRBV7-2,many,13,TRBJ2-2,CASSHRYTGELFF,TGTGCCAGCAGCCATCGATACACCGGGGAGCTGTTTTTT
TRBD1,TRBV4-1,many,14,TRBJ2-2,CASSQLTGAGELFF,TGCGCCAGCAGCCAACTAACAGGGGCCGGGGAGCTGTTTTTT
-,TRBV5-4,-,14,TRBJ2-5,CAASSAGTQETQYF,TGTGCCGCTTCCTCCGCGGGGACCCAAGAGACCCAGTACTTC
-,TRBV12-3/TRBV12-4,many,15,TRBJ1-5,CASSPKGIGHQPQHF,TGTGCCAGCAGTCCCAAAGGGATCGGGCATCAGCCCCAGCATTTT
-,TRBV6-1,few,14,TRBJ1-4,CASSEEATNEKLFF,TGTGCCAGCAGTGAAGAAGCAACTAATGAAAAACTGTTTTTT
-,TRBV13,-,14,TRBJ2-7,CASGERGESYEQYF,TGTGCCAGCGGGGAAAGGGGGGAATCCTACGAGCAGTACTTC
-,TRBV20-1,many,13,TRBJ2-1,CSARESPYNEQFF,TGCAGTGCTAGAGAGAGCCCTTACAATGAGCAGTTCTTC
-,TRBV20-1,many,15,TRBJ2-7,CSARATGSSSYEQYF,TGCAGTGCTAGAGCTACCGGTAGCTCGTCCTACGAGCAGTACTTC
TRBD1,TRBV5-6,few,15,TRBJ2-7,CASSFETGGAYEQYF,TGTGCCAGCAGCTTCGAAACAGGGGGCGCGTACGAGCAGTACTTC
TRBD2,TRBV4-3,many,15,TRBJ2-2,CASSQEREETRELFF,TGCGCCAGCAGCCAGGAGCGGGAGGAGACCAGGGAGCTGTTTTTT
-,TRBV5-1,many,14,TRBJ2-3,CASSLTPYTDTQYF,TGCGCCAGCAGCTTGACCCCGTACACAGATACGCAGTATTTT
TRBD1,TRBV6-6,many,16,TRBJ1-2,CASSSPPGQGDYGYTF,TGTGCCAGCAGTTCCCCTCCGGGACAGGGGGACTATGGCTACACCTTC
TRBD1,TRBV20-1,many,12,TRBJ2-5,CSAGQGRETQYF,TGCAGTGCCGGACAGGGGCGAGAGACCCAGTACTTC
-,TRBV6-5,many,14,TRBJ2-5,CASSYGGTSGTQYF,TGTGCCAGCAGTTACGGAGGTACCAGCGGGACCCAGTACTTC
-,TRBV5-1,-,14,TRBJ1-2,CTSSLVGGSTGYTF,TGCACCAGCAGCTTGGTGGGGGGCTCCACTGGCTACACCTTC
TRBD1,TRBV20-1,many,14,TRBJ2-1,CSARTGTGDDEQFF,TGCAGTGCCCGAACCGGGACAGGGGACGACGAGCAGTTCTTC
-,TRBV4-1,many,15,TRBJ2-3,CASSQVGFLTDTQYF,TGCGCCAGCAGCCAAGTCGGGTTTTTGACAGATACGCAGTATTTT
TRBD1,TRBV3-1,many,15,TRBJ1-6,CASSHSDRANSPLHF,TGTGCCAGCAGCCATAGCGACAGGGCGAATTCACCCCTCCACTTT
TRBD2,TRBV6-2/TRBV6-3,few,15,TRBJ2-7,CASSFNSGRVGEQYF,TGTGCCAGCAGCTTCAATAGCGGGAGGGTCGGCGAGCAGTACTTC
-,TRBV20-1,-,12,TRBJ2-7,CSANGREYEQYF,TGCAGTGCTAACGGACGGGAGTACGAGCAGTACTTC
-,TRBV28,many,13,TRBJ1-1,CASSFGYRTEAFF,TGTGCCAGCAGTTTCGGGTATCGGACTGAAGCTTTCTTT
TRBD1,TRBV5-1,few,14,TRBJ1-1,CASSPTGGGTEAFF,TGCGCCAGCAGCCCCACAGGGGGAGGCACTGAAGCTTTCTTT
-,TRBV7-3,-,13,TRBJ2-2,CASAYPGTGELFF,TGTGCTAGTGCCTACCCGGGCACCGGGGAGCTGTTTTTT
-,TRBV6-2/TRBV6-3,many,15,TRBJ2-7,CASSYSTGGSYEQYF,TGTGCCAGCAGTTACTCGACTGGCGGGTCCTACGAGCAGTACTTC
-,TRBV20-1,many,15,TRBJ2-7,CSARGGEGTSYEQYF,TGCAGTGCTAGAGGAGGTGAGGGCACCTCGTACGAGCAGTACTTC
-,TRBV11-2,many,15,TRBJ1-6,CASSPMSSYNSPLHF,TGTGCCAGCAGCCCTATGAGCTCCTATAATTCACCCCTCCACTTT
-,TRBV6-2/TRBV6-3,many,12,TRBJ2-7,CASSYLGGEQYF,TGTGCCAGCAGTTATCTCGGAGGCGAGCAGTACTTC
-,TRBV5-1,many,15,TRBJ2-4,CASSFNSLDKNIQYF,TGCGCCAGCAGCTTTAATTCTCTAGACAAAAACATTCAGTACTTC
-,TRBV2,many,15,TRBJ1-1,CASSENLGENTEAFF,TGTGCCAGCAGTGAAAATTTGGGAGAGAACACTGAAGCTTTCTTT
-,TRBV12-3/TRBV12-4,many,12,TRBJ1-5,CASSFLVQPQHF,TGTGCCAGCAGTTTTCTCGTCCAGCCCCAGCATTTT
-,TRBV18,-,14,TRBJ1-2,CASSPRTGNYGYTF,TGTGCCAGCTCACCAAGAACAGGAAACTATGGCTACACCTTC
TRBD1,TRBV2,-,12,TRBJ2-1,CASREDRGRQFF,TGTGCCAGCAGGGAGGACAGGGGGCGACAGTTCTTC
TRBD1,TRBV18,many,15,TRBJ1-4,CASSPPADRAGKLFF,TGTGCCAGCTCACCACCAGCGGACAGGGCCGGAAAACTGTTTTTT
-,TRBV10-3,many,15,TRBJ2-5,CAISESNGRKETQYF,TGTGCCATCAGTGAGTCGAACGGACGAAAAGAGACCCAGTACTTC
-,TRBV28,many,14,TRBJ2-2,CASTSQGHTGELFF,TGTGCCAGCACCTCGCAGGGGCATACCGGGGAGCTGTTTTTT
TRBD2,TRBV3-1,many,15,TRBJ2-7,CARQLRGRARDEQYF,TGTGCCAGGCAGCTCCGGGGGAGGGCCAGGGACGAGCAGTACTTC
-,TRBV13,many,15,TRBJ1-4,CASSYQGPTNPKLFF,TGTGCCAGCAGCTACCAAGGGCCCACGAACCCAAAACTGTTTTTT
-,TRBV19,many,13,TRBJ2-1,CASSIPPYNEQFF,TGTGCCAGTAGTATACCACCTTACAATGAGCAGTTCTTC